The text below deals with one T cell receptor beta chain. This clone was detected once. Its antigen remains undetermined. No much larger clone is present one base from it, and per-base qualities are unavailable. This sample was included in a study of shared clonotypes between healthy human individuals (TCRdb year 2020). In terms of the full investigation: The cohort included a few men and a couple of women between 18 and 49 years of age. The study deeply sequenced blood TCR repertoires of five healthy adults to estimate repertoire size and the extent of clonotype sharing between individuals. Libraries were prepared and TCR repertoires were sequenced by different laboratories using diverse techniques, in order to increase sequencing depth and limit assay-specific biases. For each donor, CD4 naive and CD4 memory were each run on three plates, CD8 naive on two plates, and CD8 memory on one plate. Per donor, leukapheresis produced somewhere between about 0.9 and 9.5 billion PBMCs. The investigation overall reported the following: Sampling was restricted to blood, and TCR repertoires in tissue are likely to differ from TCR repertoires in blood. Naive subsets generally had larger estimated clonotype richness than memory subsets did. The genetic and exposure-history diversity represented was limited by the small number of donors. Incomplete sequencing was indicated by rarefaction of sorted-subset datasets, despite the large sequencing depth. Pairwise subsampling led to the expectation that sequencing depth would affect the degree of clonotype sharing among donors. Higher generation probabilities were observed for clonotypes shared by all four sorted-subset donors than for non-shared clonotypes. Roughly 5.2% of naive CD4, around 3.5% of naive CD8, roughly 2.4% of memory CD4, and around 0.4% of memory CD8 clonotypes were shared across several donors.

The donors were healthy, HIV-negative adults who had no recently reported acute infections or vaccinations. Every donor was a Caucasian adult residing in Nashville, Tennessee, USA. CD4+ T cells were enriched by magnetic negative selection, after which naive cells were positively selected on CD45RA and the negative fraction was taken as the memory subset. Blood was collected by leukapheresis, and PBMCs were isolated by Ficoll-Histopaque density gradient centrifugation and then cryopreserved in liquid nitrogen vapor phase. Purity and quantity of every magnetically sorted T cell population were checked by analytical flow cytometry. From each sorted fraction, genomic DNA was isolated and quantified by UV absorbance on a Nanodrop 2000c. There are 16 amino acids in the CDR3, from cysteine to phenylalanine inclusive. The sequence is cut down to CDR3 DNA, 48 bases in frame from base 1. The germline V gene specifies KGHSH as CDR1 and LQKENI as CDR2. At the junction V is shortened by 3 bases and J by 2 bases, with 14 bases in between.

TCR CDR3 regions were amplified from genomic DNA by multiplex PCR using the deep immunoSEQ assay. Extracted genomic DNA from each cell subset was spread evenly across all wells of several immunoSEQ 96-well plates, with each plate serving as a replicate. For sorted subsets, around 0.2 ug of genomic DNA, equivalent to around 31,000 T cell genomes, went into each replicate PCR. Purified libraries were measured with a Qubit 3.0 fluorometer, size-checked on a Bioanalyzer 2100, and measured again with the KAPA Library Quantification kit. Every immunoSEQ 96-well plate was sequenced on a separate single-read 150-cycle Illumina NextSeq 550 flow cell. Regarding the original processing steps: Because the immunoSEQ output held only junctional sequences and lacked quality scores, the filtering could not match the filtering applied to full-length reads. Sequences were annotated with PyIR, a Python wrapper for IgBLAST v1.9, using IMGT germline references to assign V/J genes and CDR3. Reads were filtered out if the reads had weak V/J assignments (E-value above 1e-6), no CDR3, stop codons, out-of-frame junctions, or ambiguous translated residues. V3J clonotypes were defined as sequences sharing an identical inferred V gene, J gene, and CDR3 amino acid sequence. To compute the percentage overlap between repertoires, the number of shared unique clonotypes was divided by the size of the smaller repertoire. RTK rarefaction, the Chao1 estimator, and Recon v2.1 estimates of unobserved clonotypes were used to assess repertoire richness. Generation probabilities for all TCRbeta clonotypes obtained by the gDNA method from a handful of donors were computed using OLGA. TCRdb stores this immuneACCESS table with in-frame sequences only. Part of the clones is absent; in the studies checked, under half of the shortfall reflects unresolved V genes, and no reason is known for the rest. That table supplies the V and J calls and clone size; D and trimming were determined from the DNA. The sample table records around 2.5 million clones; over 85% of these occur just once. The top ten clones comprise approximately 0.35% of the sample.

This receptor was taken from a man in his late teens or twenties in good health. Some clones in this sample may be carry-over from other donors' samples. The specimen was naive CD4+ T cells from PBMCs. The cell subset or site label on this specimen signifies: CD45RA+ positively selected. The sequence links TRBV18 to TRBJ1-5; the D gene is possibly TRBD1, with 6 bases matching. The sequenced DNA: TGTGCCAGCTCACCCACCAGGGGTGACGGCAATCAGCCCCAGCATTTT. Translated, this gives CASSPTRGDGNQPQHF.